This T cell receptor beta chain was retrieved from a study of T cells after yellow fever vaccination. Study overall: It was SMART-Seq v4 Ultra Low Input that prepared the fractions with low cell numbers. Study-wide results and caveats: At 95% to 97% for CD4 and around 91% for CD8, most primary-vaccination clones showed up again after the booster. Some clonotypes, a small share, were shared between CD4 and CD8 compartments. Within FACS-sorted repertoires, abundant clonotypes contaminating from the bulk population could be present.

Trimming removed 4 bases from V and 0 bases from J, with 20 bases in between. The CDR3 consists of 18 residues. Germline CDR1 reads LGHNA; CDR2 reads YNFKEQ. This clonotype came up a few times. The antigen is unknown. TCRdb processed the 5' RACE reads anew with MiXCR; each CDR3 protein has one entry. The table includes 510,000 or so distinct CDR3 sequences, 15% to 20% detected once. The J gene is TRBJ2-3, the V gene TRBV4-2; D is unresolved. Sequenced material: PBMCs, taken 15 days after the yellow fever booster vaccination. The source of this sequence is a man aged 30 to 39 who received the YFV17D yellow fever vaccine. The CDR3 protein is CASSPTPPRILSTDTQYF. As DNA, the CDR3 is TGTGCCAGCAGCCCTACTCCACCCAGGATCCTCAGCACAGATACGCAGTATTTT.